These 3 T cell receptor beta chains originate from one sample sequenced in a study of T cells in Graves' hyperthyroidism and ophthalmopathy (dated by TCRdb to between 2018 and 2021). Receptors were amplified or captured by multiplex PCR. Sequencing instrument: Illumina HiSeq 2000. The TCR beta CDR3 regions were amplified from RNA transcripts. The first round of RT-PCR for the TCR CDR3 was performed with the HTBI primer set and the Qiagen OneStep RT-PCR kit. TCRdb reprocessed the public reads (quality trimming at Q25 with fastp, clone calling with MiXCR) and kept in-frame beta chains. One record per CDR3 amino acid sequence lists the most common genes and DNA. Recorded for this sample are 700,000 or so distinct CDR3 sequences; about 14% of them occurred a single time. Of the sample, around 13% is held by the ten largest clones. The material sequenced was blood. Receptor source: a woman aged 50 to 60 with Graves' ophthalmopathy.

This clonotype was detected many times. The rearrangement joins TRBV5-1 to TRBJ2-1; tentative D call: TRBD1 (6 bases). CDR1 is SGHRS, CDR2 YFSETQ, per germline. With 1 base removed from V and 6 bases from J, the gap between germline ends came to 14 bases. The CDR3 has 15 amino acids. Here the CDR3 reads CASSLPQGPSNEQFF. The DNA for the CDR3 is TGCGCCAGCAGCTTGCCACAGGGACCTTCCAATGAGCAGTTCTTC.

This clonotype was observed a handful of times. As DNA, the CDR3 is TGCGCCAGCAGCCACCGTCATGCGAACACCGGGGAGCTGTTTTTT. Its translation is CASSHRHANTGELFF. This sequence joins TRBV4-1 and TRBJ2-2; D remains unclear. Germline V lookup: CDR1 MGHRA, CDR2 YSYEKL. This CDR3 has 15 amino acids. The V end was cut by 3 bases, the J end by 0 bases, with 8 bases between.

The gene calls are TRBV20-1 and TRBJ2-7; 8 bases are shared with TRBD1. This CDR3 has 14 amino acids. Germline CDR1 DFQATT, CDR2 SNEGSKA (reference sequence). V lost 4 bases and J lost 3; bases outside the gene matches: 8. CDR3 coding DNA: TGCAGTGCTACTATGACAGGGGTCAACTACGAGCAGTACTTC. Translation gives CSATMTGVNYEQYF.